This TCR beta chain was profiled in a study of immune reconstitution after stem cell transplant in scleroderma. TCRdb redid the calling of the RT-PCR reads with MiXCR, one entry per CDR3 protein. The sample has some 1,900 distinct CDR3 sequences, 13% seen once. The CDR3 totals 15 residues. Trimming cost V 4 bases and J 3 bases, with 16 bases left between them. CDR1 and CDR2 (germline): SGHVS, FQNEAQ. V gene TRBV7-8 combines with J gene TRBJ2-7; possible D gene TRBD2, 5 bases. The clonotype originates from a female donor with systemic sclerosis. Sample collection was performed before or after autologous hematopoietic stem cell transplantation (not recorded which). CDR3 nucleotides: TGTGCCAGCAGCTCGCCTAGCCAGGTCTACTACGAGCAGTACTTC. Its protein product is CASSSPSQVYYEQYF. The full variable domain, with the rest looked up from reference TRBV7-8 and TRBJ2-7, is GAGVSQSPRYKVAKRGQDVALRCDPISGHVSLFWYQQALGQGPEFLTYFQNEAQLDKSGLPSDRFFAERPEGSVSTLKIQRTQQEDSAVYLCASSSPSQVYYEQYFGPGTRLTVT.